This is a list of T cell receptor beta chains from one sample in a study of blood T cell repertoires in COVID-19. Profiled with immunoSEQ multiplex PCR; TCRdb holds only in-frame clones, not every one. The repertoire holds around 310,000 clones, about 91% seen once, with 8% to 10% in the top ten. The sequencing sample was made of PBMCs or T cells enriched from blood (not recorded which). The receptors were gathered from a woman in her 40s who had recovered from COVID-19. The CDR3 runs from the conserved cysteine through the conserved F or W. The order of the fields is CDR3 DNA, CDR3 protein, clone size, D gene, J gene, V gene. The D gene is left open where the match is weak. Clone size is given for some rows only: seen once, a few or many times, or a class if the clone is expanded.

CDR3nt: TGTGCCACCAGTCCTGGTAGCGGGAGTTTCTACAATGAGCAGTTCTTC
CDR3aa: CATSPGSGSFYNEQFF
abundance: NA
d_gene: TRBD2
j_gene: TRBJ2-1
v_gene: TRBV24-1

CDR3nt: TGTGCCAGCAGTCCCCTATTTAGCGGGAGGACCTTCTCCTACGAGCAGTACTTC
CDR3aa: CASSPLFSGRTFSYEQYF
abundance: NA
d_gene: TRBD2
j_gene: TRBJ2-7
v_gene: TRBV6-2/TRBV6-3

CDR3nt: TGTGCCTGGAGCTCACAGGGAGATCAGCCCCAGCATTTT
CDR3aa: CAWSSQGDQPQHF
abundance: NA
d_gene: NA
j_gene: TRBJ1-5
v_gene: TRBV30

CDR3nt: TGTGCCAGCAGCGCATCCCCACAGGGGGCTAATGAAAAACTGTTTTTT
CDR3aa: CASSASPQGANEKLFF
abundance: NA
d_gene: TRBD1
j_gene: TRBJ1-4
v_gene: TRBV2

CDR3nt: TGTGCCAGCAGCTTAGTCGGAGACCAGGGCACTGAAGCTTTCTTT
CDR3aa: CASSLVGDQGTEAFF
abundance: NA
d_gene: NA
j_gene: TRBJ1-1
v_gene: TRBV7-9

CDR3nt: TGTGCCAGCAGCTTCCAGGGGGCCCGGTACACTGAAGCTTTCTTT
CDR3aa: CASSFQGARYTEAFF
abundance: NA
d_gene: TRBD1
j_gene: TRBJ1-1
v_gene: TRBV13

CDR3nt: TGTGCCACCAGAACGGGTGGCGGGGCCACCGGGGAGCTGTTTTTT
CDR3aa: CATRTGGGATGELFF
abundance: NA
d_gene: NA
j_gene: TRBJ2-2
v_gene: TRBV15

CDR3nt: TGTGCCAGCACCCCCGGGACTACATTGGATACGCAGTATTTT
CDR3aa: CASTPGTTLDTQYF
abundance: NA
d_gene: TRBD2
j_gene: TRBJ2-3
v_gene: TRBV7-8

CDR3nt: TGTGCCACCAGCAGAGATAGACTAGCCCCCCACAATGAGCAGTTCTTC
CDR3aa: CATSRDRLAPHNEQFF
abundance: few
d_gene: TRBD2
j_gene: TRBJ2-1
v_gene: TRBV15

CDR3nt: TGTGCCAGCAGTGAAGCCGGTTCTGGAAACACCATATATTTT
CDR3aa: CASSEAGSGNTIYF
abundance: once
d_gene: NA
j_gene: TRBJ1-3
v_gene: TRBV2

CDR3nt: TGTGCCAGCAGTACAGGATTTACCGGGGAGCTGTTTTTT
CDR3aa: CASSTGFTGELFF
abundance: NA
d_gene: NA
j_gene: TRBJ2-2
v_gene: TRBV6-6

CDR3nt: TGTGCCAGCAGTGGGGCCCTTAAAGAGACCCAGTACTTC
CDR3aa: CASSGALKETQYF
abundance: NA
d_gene: NA
j_gene: TRBJ2-5
v_gene: TRBV25-1

CDR3nt: TGCGCCAGCAGCTTCGGGACTACAAAAGGGAAACTCTACAATGAGCAGTTCTTC
CDR3aa: CASSFGTTKGKLYNEQFF
abundance: NA
d_gene: TRBD2
j_gene: TRBJ2-1
v_gene: TRBV5-1

CDR3nt: TGTGCCAGCAGCTTATATAGCAGGGATGAGCAGTTCTTC
CDR3aa: CASSLYSRDEQFF
abundance: NA
d_gene: NA
j_gene: TRBJ2-1
v_gene: TRBV7-3

CDR3nt: TGTGCCAGCAGCTGGACGGACAGGTCTAAGGGAGCTTTCTTT
CDR3aa: CASSWTDRSKGAFF
abundance: NA
d_gene: TRBD1
j_gene: TRBJ1-1
v_gene: TRBV7-2

CDR3nt: TGCGCCAGCAGCTTGGAGGCTAGCGGCACAGATACGCAGTATTTT
CDR3aa: CASSLEASGTDTQYF
abundance: few
d_gene: NA
j_gene: TRBJ2-3
v_gene: TRBV5-1

CDR3nt: TGCAGCCCTGCCCGACTGGCCCCTCCCAATGAGCAGTTCTTC
CDR3aa: CSPARLAPPNEQFF
abundance: NA
d_gene: NA
j_gene: TRBJ2-1
v_gene: TRBV29-1

CDR3nt: TGTGCCAGCAAAACTCGGGGGGTGTCCGGGGAGCTGTTTTTT
CDR3aa: CASKTRGVSGELFF
abundance: NA
d_gene: TRBD2
j_gene: TRBJ2-2
v_gene: TRBV2

CDR3nt: TGTGCCAGCAGTTTTCTAGCGGGAGGGCCACGACACGACGCAGATACGCAGTATTTT
CDR3aa: CASSFLAGGPRHDADTQYF
abundance: NA
d_gene: TRBD2
j_gene: TRBJ2-3
v_gene: TRBV28

CDR3nt: TGTGCCAGCAGCTTGGGAGGGGGAGATCAGCCCCAGCATTTT
CDR3aa: CASSLGGGDQPQHF
abundance: NA
d_gene: NA
j_gene: TRBJ1-5
v_gene: TRBV7-9

CDR3nt: TGTGCCTGGAGCTTAAGAGATGGGCCCCAGCATTTT
CDR3aa: CAWSLRDGPQHF
abundance: NA
d_gene: NA
j_gene: TRBJ1-5
v_gene: TRBV30

CDR3nt: TGCGCCAGCAGCTTTCAGCCAACCGGGACAGTGAACACTGAAGCTTTCTTT
CDR3aa: CASSFQPTGTVNTEAFF
abundance: NA
d_gene: TRBD1
j_gene: TRBJ1-1
v_gene: TRBV5-1

CDR3nt: TGTGCCAGCAGCTACAGGGGGCAATACGAGCAGTACTTC
CDR3aa: CASSYRGQYEQYF
abundance: NA
d_gene: TRBD1
j_gene: TRBJ2-7
v_gene: TRBV4-2

CDR3nt: TGTGCCAGCAGTTTATCCGGGGTCACTGAAGCTTTCTTT
CDR3aa: CASSLSGVTEAFF
abundance: NA
d_gene: NA
j_gene: TRBJ1-1
v_gene: TRBV28

CDR3nt: TGTGCCAGCAGTGAATATCGGGGGGGAACCTACAATGAGCAGTTCTTC
CDR3aa: CASSEYRGGTYNEQFF
abundance: NA
d_gene: TRBD2
j_gene: TRBJ2-1
v_gene: TRBV25-1

CDR3nt: TGTGCCAGCAGCCCAGGGCTCGGTCAGCCCCAGCATTTT
CDR3aa: CASSPGLGQPQHF
abundance: NA
d_gene: NA
j_gene: TRBJ1-5
v_gene: TRBV7-8

CDR3nt: TGTGCCAGCAGCTTAGGGGGAATGAGGGCTGAAGCTTTCTTT
CDR3aa: CASSLGGMRAEAFF
abundance: NA
d_gene: NA
j_gene: TRBJ1-1
v_gene: TRBV11-3

CDR3nt: TGTGCCAGCAGCTTAGTGACAGGGGGACAGCCCCAGCATTTT
CDR3aa: CASSLVTGGQPQHF
abundance: NA
d_gene: TRBD1
j_gene: TRBJ1-5
v_gene: TRBV7-2

CDR3nt: TGTGCCAGTAGTATCAATGCGGGAGGCAATCAGCCCCAGCATTTT
CDR3aa: CASSINAGGNQPQHF
abundance: NA
d_gene: NA
j_gene: TRBJ1-5
v_gene: TRBV19

CDR3nt: TGCGCCAGCAGCCAAGATAAGGGGGCAATTGACACTGAAGCTTTCTTT
CDR3aa: CASSQDKGAIDTEAFF
abundance: NA
d_gene: TRBD1
j_gene: TRBJ1-1
v_gene: TRBV4-3

CDR3nt: TGCGCCAGCAGCTTGGAGACAGGGGGGGTATACGAGCAGTACTTC
CDR3aa: CASSLETGGVYEQYF
abundance: NA
d_gene: TRBD1
j_gene: TRBJ2-7
v_gene: TRBV5-1

CDR3nt: TGCAGCGTCCTCACGGCCAGGGGGTTAATTAACTATGGCTACACCTTC
CDR3aa: CSVLTARGLINYGYTF
abundance: NA
d_gene: TRBD1
j_gene: TRBJ1-2
v_gene: TRBV29-1

CDR3nt: TGTGCCAACGGGGGAGGGTACTATGGCTACACCTTC
CDR3aa: CANGGGYYGYTF
abundance: NA
d_gene: NA
j_gene: TRBJ1-2
v_gene: TRBV6-5

CDR3nt: TGTGCCAGCAGCTTAGAAGCGGGGGAGCAGTTCTTC
CDR3aa: CASSLEAGEQFF
abundance: NA
d_gene: TRBD2
j_gene: TRBJ2-1
v_gene: TRBV7-9

CDR3nt: TGCGCCAGCAGCCAACGAGAGGGAAACACCATATATTTT
CDR3aa: CASSQREGNTIYF
abundance: NA
d_gene: NA
j_gene: TRBJ1-3
v_gene: TRBV4-3

CDR3nt: TGCGCCAGCAGCTTACAGCCAGGGGCCGGAGAGACCCAGTACTTC
CDR3aa: CASSLQPGAGETQYF
abundance: NA
d_gene: NA
j_gene: TRBJ2-5
v_gene: TRBV5-1

CDR3nt: TGTGCCAGCAGCTTCCCTAGCGGGATGTACGGAGATACGCAGTATTTT
CDR3aa: CASSFPSGMYGDTQYF
abundance: NA
d_gene: TRBD2
j_gene: TRBJ2-3
v_gene: TRBV7-8

CDR3nt: TGTGCCAGCAGTTTAAGCGGGGGACTAACCCACTACGAGCAGTACTTC
CDR3aa: CASSLSGGLTHYEQYF
abundance: once
d_gene: TRBD2
j_gene: TRBJ2-7
v_gene: TRBV28

CDR3nt: TGCAGTGCTAGTAGCGGGGGTTCAGATACGCAGTATTTT
CDR3aa: CSASSGGSDTQYF
abundance: NA
d_gene: TRBD2
j_gene: TRBJ2-3
v_gene: TRBV20-1

CDR3nt: TGTGCCACCAGATTGGGAGCTAATTCCTACGAGCAGTACTTC
CDR3aa: CATRLGANSYEQYF
abundance: once
d_gene: NA
j_gene: TRBJ2-7
v_gene: TRBV15

CDR3nt: TGTGCCAGCAATTCAGGGTCCGGCAATCAGCCCCAGCATTTT
CDR3aa: CASNSGSGNQPQHF
abundance: NA
d_gene: NA
j_gene: TRBJ1-5
v_gene: TRBV7-9

CDR3nt: TGTGCCAGCAGCACGACCAGGTTTAACTACACCTTC
CDR3aa: CASSTTRFNYTF
abundance: NA
d_gene: NA
j_gene: TRBJ1-2
v_gene: TRBV11-2

CDR3nt: TGTGCCAGCTTTGAGGAACTCCCTGGCTACACCTTC
CDR3aa: CASFEELPGYTF
abundance: NA
d_gene: NA
j_gene: TRBJ1-2
v_gene: TRBV27

CDR3nt: TGTGCCAGCAGCCGGACTAGTCCTGAGCAGTTCTTC
CDR3aa: CASSRTSPEQFF
abundance: NA
d_gene: TRBD2
j_gene: TRBJ2-1
v_gene: TRBV3-1/TRBV3-2

CDR3nt: TGTGCCACCAGTGATCAGAGCGGGACCTACAATGAGCAGTTCTTC
CDR3aa: CATSDQSGTYNEQFF
abundance: NA
d_gene: TRBD2
j_gene: TRBJ2-1
v_gene: TRBV24-1

CDR3nt: TGTGCCAGCAGCGCGGGACAGGGGGAAACTGAAGCTTTCTTT
CDR3aa: CASSAGQGETEAFF
abundance: NA
d_gene: TRBD1
j_gene: TRBJ1-1
v_gene: TRBV7-9

CDR3nt: TGCGCCAGCAGTGGCCCTACCGTCGGGAACATCTACAATGAGCAGTTCTTC
CDR3aa: CASSGPTVGNIYNEQFF
abundance: NA
d_gene: NA
j_gene: TRBJ2-1
v_gene: TRBV10-1

CDR3nt: TGCGCCAGCAGCCAAGATGGAGGAGGGAGTGGAAACACCATATATTTT
CDR3aa: CASSQDGGGSGNTIYF
abundance: NA
d_gene: NA
j_gene: TRBJ1-3
v_gene: TRBV4-3

CDR3nt: TGCAGTGCTAGTTTGAAGGGGGTTACAGATACGCAGTATTTT
CDR3aa: CSASLKGVTDTQYF
abundance: NA
d_gene: NA
j_gene: TRBJ2-3
v_gene: TRBV20-1

CDR3nt: TGTGCCAGCAGCGTGGACAGGGGGTTATCTGGAAACACCATATATTTT
CDR3aa: CASSVDRGLSGNTIYF
abundance: NA
d_gene: TRBD1
j_gene: TRBJ1-3
v_gene: TRBV9

CDR3nt: TGTGCCACCAGTCACGCAGGGTCCTATGGCTACACCTTC
CDR3aa: CATSHAGSYGYTF
abundance: NA
d_gene: NA
j_gene: TRBJ1-2
v_gene: TRBV24-1

CDR3nt: TGTGCCAGCAGCCCCCGCGGGTTGGGGGGTGAGCAGTACTTC
CDR3aa: CASSPRGLGGEQYF
abundance: NA
d_gene: NA
j_gene: TRBJ2-7
v_gene: TRBV7-9

CDR3nt: TGCGCCAGCAGTTCCCGGGGAGCGGGAGGGTATAGCTCCTACAATGAGCAGTTCTTC
CDR3aa: CASSSRGAGGYSSYNEQFF
abundance: once
d_gene: TRBD2
j_gene: TRBJ2-1
v_gene: TRBV5-1

CDR3nt: TGTGCCAGCGGGAGATCTAGCGGGGCCAGGGAGGATACGCAGTATTTT
CDR3aa: CASGRSSGAREDTQYF
abundance: NA
d_gene: TRBD2
j_gene: TRBJ2-3
v_gene: TRBV6-6

CDR3nt: TGTGCCAGTAGTACCGGGACTAGCGGGTGGAACACCGGGGAGCTGTTTTTT
CDR3aa: CASSTGTSGWNTGELFF
abundance: NA
d_gene: TRBD2
j_gene: TRBJ2-2
v_gene: TRBV19